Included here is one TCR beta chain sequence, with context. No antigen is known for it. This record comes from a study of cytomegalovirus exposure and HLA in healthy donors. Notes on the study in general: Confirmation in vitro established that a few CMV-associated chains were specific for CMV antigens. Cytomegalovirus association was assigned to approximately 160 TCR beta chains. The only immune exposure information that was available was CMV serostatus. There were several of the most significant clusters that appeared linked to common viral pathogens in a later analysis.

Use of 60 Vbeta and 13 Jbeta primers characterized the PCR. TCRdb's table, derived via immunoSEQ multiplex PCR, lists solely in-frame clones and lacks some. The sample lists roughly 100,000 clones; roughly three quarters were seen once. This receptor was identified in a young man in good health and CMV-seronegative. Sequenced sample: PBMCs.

In nucleotides, the CDR3 is TGTGCCAGCAGTTTATCCAGGGGGCCCGCCTACGAGCAGTACTTC. This codes for CASSLSRGPAYEQYF. The V and J genes are TRBV28 and TRBJ2-7, with TRBD1 identical over 8 bases. V lost 1 base to trimming and J lost 2 bases; unmatched junction nucleotides: 4. The CDR3 covers 15 residues. The germline gives CDR1 MDHEN, CDR2 SYDVKM.